This TCR beta chain originates from a study of response to subunit inactivated influenza vaccine. MiXCR, run by TCRdb on the RT-PCR reads, gives a single entry per CDR3 protein. The sample consists of about 620,000 distinct CDR3 sequences, roughly 10% of them appearing once. This clonotype was recorded a few times. There are 17 residues in the CDR3. Trimming removed 6 bases from V and 5 bases from J; junction bases left unmatched: 12. Germline CDR1 MDHEN, CDR2 SYDVKM. Another study also made use of these data, one on T cells expressing NK-cell markers. That study reports: cDNA encoding TCR beta was synthesized via 5'RACE template switching incorporating UMIs. Seven HCMV-seropositive donors and one seronegative donor made up the eight sequenced donors. Roughly 6 of the donors carried dominant NKG2C+ clonotypes that took up about 1.0-7.5% of their CD8+ T cells. Evidence did not settle whether expanded NKG2C+ T cell clones targeted HCMV.

The rearrangement uses TRBV28 and TRBJ2-3; 12 bases align to TRBD2. This clonotype originated in a man aged 50 to 60 who received an inactivated influenza vaccine. The sequencing used PBMCs from blood, collected on the day of vaccination. Here the CDR3 reads CASRPIGLAGLGDTQYF. The CDR3 DNA is TGTGCCAGCAGACCCATCGGACTAGCGGGGTTGGGAGATACGCAGTATTTT. The entire variable domain, with the rest obtained from reference TRBV28 and TRBJ2-3, is as follows: DVKVTQSSRYLVKRTGEKVFLECVQDMDHENMFWYRQDPGLGLRLIYFSYDVKMKEKGDIPEGYSVSREKKERFSLILESASTNQTSMYLCASRPIGLAGLGDTQYFGPGTRLTVL.